The 4 T cell receptor beta chains reported below all come from one sample, sequenced in a study of blood T cell repertoires in COVID-19. Sequencing used immunoSEQ multiplex PCR; TCRdb keeps in-frame clones, though not all of them. The sample consists of 95,000 to 110,000 clones, about three quarters of them appearing once. Material: peripheral blood. These receptors were collected from a man between 65 and 85 years old with acute or convalescent COVID-19.

This clone has only one observation. The chain couples TRBV19 to TRBJ2-3; D might be TRBD2 (5 bases). The ends were cut back, 10 bases at V and 0 bases at J, with 11 bases in the middle. The CDR3 is made up of 13 amino acids. The germline CDR1 and CDR2 sequences are LNHDA and SQIVND (reference sequence). For the CDR3, the DNA is TGTGCCACCGGAGGATCTAGCACAGATACGCAGTATTTT. Its translation: CATGGSSTDTQYF. Complete variable domain (other parts from reference TRBV19 and TRBJ2-3): DGGITQSPKYLFRKEGQNVTLSCEQNLNHDAMYWYRQDPGQGLRLIYYSQIVNDFQKGDIAEGYSVSREKKESFPLTVTSAQKNPTAFYLCATGGSSTDTQYFGPGTRLTVL.

The chain employs TRBV5-4 and TRBJ2-7; TRBD2 matches at 8 bases. The germline CDR1 and CDR2 sequences are SGHNT and YYREEE (reference sequence). V was pared by 5 bases and J by 0 bases, with 10 bases of the junction left unmatched. This CDR3 has 16 residues. CDR3 DNA: TGTGCCAGCAGTCATCCGGGACTAGGTTCCTCCTACGAGCAGTACTTC. Translating gives CASSHPGLGSSYEQYF.

J is TRBJ2-1 and V is TRBV7-2, with D tentatively TRBD1 (5 bases). Germline lookup yields CDR1 SGHTA and CDR2 FQGNSA. The CDR3 sequence is 15 residues long. V was trimmed by 2 bases and J by 4 bases, leaving 12 bases between them. CDR3 in amino acids: CASSLSQGGYNEQFF. CDR3 coding DNA: TGTGCCAGCAGCTTATCGCAGGGCGGTTACAATGAGCAGTTCTTC.

This chain connects TRBV13 to TRBJ1-1; tentatively, D is TRBD1 (5 bases). CDR1 is PRHDT, CDR2 FYEKMQ, per germline (reference sequence). Deletions cut 3 bases from V and 6 bases from J, with 11 bases between. The CDR3 is 13 amino acids. The CDR3 sequence is CASSFGRVAEAFF. CDR3 bases: TGTGCCAGCAGCTTCGGCAGGGTCGCTGAAGCTTTCTTT.